This is a list of T cell receptor beta chains from one sample in a study of T cell repertoires in cytomegalovirus infection. A single record per CDR3 protein comes from TCRdb applying MiXCR to the reads. Counted here are 650,000 to 900,000 distinct CDR3 sequences, about 31% occurring once; the ten biggest clones make up about an eighth. These receptors' targets are unknown. The sequences come from cultured CD8+ T cells from PBMCs, collected from culture after CMV antigen stimulation. These receptors all stem from a human donor in good health (CMV status not recorded). Some clones in this sample may be carry-over from other donors' samples. Both conserved end residues are part of each CDR3. Each record gives: V gene, J gene, clone size, D gene, CDR3 DNA, CDR3 protein. A D gene is named only where the DNA matches it firmly. Expanded clones are given a class, and other clones once, few, many or no size at all.

>TRBV6-1|TRBJ1-2|few|NA
TGTGCCAGCAGTGAAGCGCTGTTCGGGTATGGCTACACCTTC
CASSEALFGYGYTF
>TRBV14|TRBJ2-2|NA|TRBD2
TGTGCCAGCAGCCAAGGGCCGGGGGGGCCGTACACCGGGGAGCTGTTTTTT
CASSQGPGGPYTGELFF
>TRBV11-2|TRBJ2-1|NA|NA
TGTGCCAGCAGCTTAGGGGGCAGGTCGTCGGATGAGCAGTTCTTC
CASSLGGRSSDEQFF
>TRBV7-2|TRBJ2-1|many|NA
TGTGCCAGCAGCTCACCCCGGACAGATTACAATGAGCAGTTCTTC
CASSSPRTDYNEQFF
>TRBV27|TRBJ1-5|NA|NA
TGTGCCAGCGACCAGAGCAATCAGCCCCAGCATTTT
CASDQSNQPQHF
>TRBV5-1|TRBJ1-1|NA|NA
TGCGCCAGCAGCTTTTTGTCAGGGCCCCTGGTCACTGAAGCTTTCTTT
CASSFLSGPLVTEAFF
>TRBV6-2/TRBV6-3|TRBJ2-3|NA|NA
TGTGCTGCGGAGGAGCCTAGCACAGATACGCAGTATTTT
CAAEEPSTDTQYF
>TRBV12-3/TRBV12-4|TRBJ1-3|NA|NA
TGTGCCAGCAGCCCAGGGGTTGTTGGAAACACCATATATTTT
CASSPGVVGNTIYF
>TRBV12-3/TRBV12-4|TRBJ1-2|NA|NA
TGTGCCAGCAGTCCCGGGACCCTCAGGGACTATGGCTACACCTTC
CASSPGTLRDYGYTF
>TRBV20-1|TRBJ1-2|NA|NA
TGCAGTGCCCAAGGAAGGGCGGGTAACTATGGCTACACCTTC
CSAQGRAGNYGYTF
>TRBV4-1|TRBJ1-3|NA|NA
TGCGCCAGCAGCCAGGCCCGGGACACGGGAAACACCATATATTTT
CASSQARDTGNTIYF
>TRBV12-3/TRBV12-4|TRBJ1-1|few|NA
TGTGCCAGCAGCAAGGTCCTCACAGTAAACACTGAAGCTTTCTTT
CASSKVLTVNTEAFF
>TRBV7-9|TRBJ1-5|few|NA
TGTGCCAGCAGCCCCGGGGCATTCAATCAGCCCCAGCATTTT
CASSPGAFNQPQHF
>TRBV14|TRBJ2-3|few|NA
TGTGCCAGCAGCCAAGAATTTGGGGGGCCCGCAACCGATACGCAGTATTTT
CASSQEFGGPATDTQYF
>TRBV12-3/TRBV12-4|TRBJ2-3|NA|TRBD2
TGTGCCAGCAGCCTACTAGCGGGGGATGACACAGATACGCAGTATTTT
CASSLLAGDDTDTQYF
>TRBV12-3/TRBV12-4|TRBJ2-5|NA|NA
TGTGCCAGCAGTTTTTGGCCGGAGACCCAGTACTTC
CASSFWPETQYF
>TRBV13|TRBJ2-5|NA|NA
TGTACCAGCAGTCTTGGGCGGCACCAAGAGACCCAGTACTTC
CTSSLGRHQETQYF
>TRBV6-1|TRBJ1-2|NA|TRBD1
TGTGCCGCCTGGCCGGGACAGGGATCCAACTATGGCTACACCTTC
CAAWPGQGSNYGYTF
>TRBV6-6|TRBJ2-5|few|NA
TGTGCCAGCAGTTACGAGGGGGCGGCGGGGGGCCAAGAGACCCAGTACTTC
CASSYEGAAGGQETQYF
>TRBV6-5|TRBJ1-5|many|NA
TGTGCCAGCAGTTACACACAATATAGCAATCAGCCCCAGCATTTT
CASSYTQYSNQPQHF
>TRBV6-1|TRBJ2-2|NA|NA
TGTGCCAGCAGTGTTGTGTTTGGGACACAGAACACCGGGGAGCTGTTTTTT
CASSVVFGTQNTGELFF
>TRBV12-3/TRBV12-4|TRBJ2-1|few|TRBD2
TGTGCCAGCAGTTTAGCCCCTCCAGCGGGGGGGAAAAACAATGAGCAGTTCTTC
CASSLAPPAGGKNNEQFF
>TRBV27|TRBJ1-2|NA|NA
TGTGCCAGCAGTTTTGCCGGGGTGGGTGGCTACACCTTC
CASSFAGVGGYTF
>TRBV28|TRBJ2-7|NA|TRBD2
TGTGCCAGCAGTTTCAGCGCGTGGGGGGGTGAGCAGTACTTC
CASSFSAWGGEQYF
>TRBV19|TRBJ1-1|few|NA
TGTGCCAGTAGGTTTGGGGGGGCAGGGACTGAAGCTTTCTTT
CASRFGGAGTEAFF